These 14 T cell receptor beta chains share one sample of origin, sequenced in a study of radiation and T cells in renal cell carcinoma. Noted time point: blood 2 weeks post-SBRT. Regarding treatment: 15 Gy SBRT to primary tumor, nephrectomy 4 weeks later. The data were produced by immunoSEQ multiplex PCR, yet TCRdb's version contains in-frame clones alone and is incomplete. Counted here are more than 150,000 clones, over 80% occurring once; the ten biggest clones make up roughly 13%. The specimen comprised blood, sampled from a patient whose treatment included radiotherapy and nephrectomy. Every receptor here comes from a woman between 50 and 59 years old with renal cell carcinoma.

The chain employs TRBV27 and TRBJ1-5, with D uncertain. Germline V gives CDR1 MNHEY, CDR2 SMNVEV (reference sequence). Trimming took 4 bases from V and 3 from J, leaving 4 bases between them. This CDR3 region has 12 residues. The chain's CDR3 is CASSSLNQPQHF. Written as DNA, the CDR3 is TGTGCCAGCAGTTCCCTCAATCAGCCCCAGCATTTT.

The chain carries TRBV9 and TRBJ2-2, with D unresolved. Germline values: CDR1 SGDLS, CDR2 YYNGEE. With 4 bases removed from V and 3 bases from J, the gap between germline ends came to 7 bases. This CDR3 is built from 13 residues. CDR3 sequence (DNA): TGTGCCAGCAGCCTCGCAGACACCGGGGAGCTGTTTTTT. Translation gives CASSLADTGELFF.

The chain employs TRBV7-9 and TRBJ1-2; no clear D. Trimming left V 5 bases short and J 10 bases short, with 17 bases between. The germline V gene encodes CDR1 SEHNR and CDR2 FQNEAQ (reference sequence). The CDR3 sequence is 13 residues long. The CDR3 loop is CASSPPGDRFYTF. Written as DNA, the CDR3 is TGTGCCAGCAGCCCCCCTGGGGATCGGTTCTACACCTTC.

CDR3 nucleotide sequence: TGCAGCGTTGGCACTTCTCAAGAGAACTATGGCTACACCTTC. Translating gives CSVGTSQENYGYTF. V usage is TRBV29-1 and J usage is TRBJ1-2; D is undetermined. V lost 4 bases to trimming and J lost 2 bases, with 14 bases between them. Germline V gives CDR1 SQVTM, CDR2 ANQGSEA. This CDR3 region has 14 residues.

This chain uses TRBV9 with TRBJ1-6, with a tentative D call TRBD1 (5 bases). CDR1 is SGDLS and CDR2 is YYNGEE in the germline V gene. The CDR3 loop spans 16 amino acids. V lost 0 bases and J lost 9, with 16 bases in between. The DNA of the CDR3 is TGTGCCAGCAGCGTAGGCCCGGGGACGACAAGTTCACCCCTCCACTTT. Encoded protein: CASSVGPGTTSSPLHF.

The chain links TRBV5-5 to TRBJ1-2; 11 nucleotides align to TRBD1. This CDR3 has 16 residues. CDR1 is SGHKS, CDR2 YYEKEE, per germline (reference sequence). The V and J ends lost 3 bases and 4 bases, in that order; junction bases with no gene match: 8. DNA of the CDR3: TGTGCCAGCAGCTCAGGACAGGGGGCTTTTTTCTATGGCTACACCTTC. This sequence encodes CASSSGQGAFFYGYTF.

This chain links TRBV5-4 with TRBJ1-2, with a possible D match to TRBD1 (6 bases). CDR3 size: 14 residues. The V and J ends lost 0 bases and 8 bases respectively, with 14 bases between them. Germline-derived CDR1 and CDR2 are SGHNT and YYREEE (reference sequence). The CDR3 is CASSLEGRGRGYTF. CDR3 DNA sequence: TGTGCCAGCAGCTTGGAAGGAAGGGGGAGAGGCTACACCTTC.

A single count supports this clone. The chain carries TRBV5-1 and TRBJ2-1, with 8 bases matching TRBD2. Germline V gene lookup returns CDR1 SGHRS and CDR2 YFSETQ. The CDR3 consists of 15 residues. J lost 10 bases, V lost 4 bases, and 13 bases had no gene match. CDR3 nucleotide sequence: TGCGCCAGCAGCCCCACGGGACTAGAAGAAACGGAGCAGTTCTTC. This sequence encodes CASSPTGLEETEQFF.

The chain has TRBV5-1 and TRBJ2-5, with 7 bases matching TRBD1. V lost 1 base, J lost 5 bases, and 11 bases stayed unmatched. CDR1 is SGHRS, CDR2 YFSETQ, per germline. The CDR3 is made up of 16 amino acids. The CDR3 sequence is CASSLKPRQGSETQYF. DNA of the CDR3: TGCGCCAGCAGCTTGAAACCCAGACAGGGCAGTGAGACCCAGTACTTC.

The chain combines TRBV7-2 with TRBJ2-3; 11 nucleotides align to TRBD2. Germline CDR1 and CDR2: SGHTA and FQGNSA. This CDR3 comprises 16 residues. The trim removed 2 bases at V and 5 bases at J, leaving 6 bases unmatched. The CDR3 nucleotides read TGTGCCAGCAGCTTATTTAGCGGGGGGGCAGGAGATACGCAGTATTTT. Translated: CASSLFSGGAGDTQYF.

In DNA form, the CDR3 reads TGTGCTAGTGGTTTGCTCAGCAGGGGGACTCAGCCCCAGCATTTT. Protein: CASGLLSRGTQPQHF. The chain combines TRBV12-5 with TRBJ1-5; 7 bases are a match to TRBD1. Losses at the gene ends were 2 bases for V and 6 bases for J; bases not matched to a gene: 7. The CDR3 is 15 amino acids. CDR1 and CDR2 (germline): LGHNT, FRNRAP. Drawing the rest from reference TRBV12-5 and TRBJ1-5, the complete variable domain is DARVTQTPRHKVTEMGQEVTMRCQPILGHNTVFWYRQTMMQGLELLAYFRNRAPLDDSGMPKDRFSAEMPDATLATLKIQPSEPRDSAVYFCASGLLSRGTQPQHFGDGTRLSIL.

This clone occurred once. The rearrangement uses TRBV6-5 and TRBJ2-7, with TRBD1 as a possible D gene (6 bases). The CDR3 runs 14 residues. Germline V gives CDR1 MNHEY, CDR2 SVGAGI. V dropped 5 bases and J dropped 2 bases, with 13 bases sitting between them. CDR3 DNA: TGTGCCAGCAGTCCACCGGGACAACCCTACGAGCAGTACTTC. Translated: CASSPPGQPYEQYF.

This rearrangement joins TRBV19 to TRBJ1-1; D gene unclear. This CDR3 is built from 19 residues. CDR1 LNHDA and CDR2 SQIVND come from the germline V gene (reference sequence). Trimming pared 4 bases from V and 0 bases from J, leaving 24 bases between. The DNA for the CDR3 is TGTGCCAGTAGTAATGGGGTCGGTCGGTGGGATTCTTTGAACACTGAAGCTTTCTTT. This sequence encodes CASSNGVGRWDSLNTEAFF. Variable domain in full (rest from reference TRBV19 and TRBJ1-1): DGGITQSPKYLFRKEGQNVTLSCEQNLNHDAMYWYRQDPGQGLRLIYYSQIVNDFQKGDIAEGYSVSREKKESFPLTVTSAQKNPTAFYLCASSNGVGRWDSLNTEAFFGQGTRLTVV.

This clone was seen more than once but under ten times. V gene TRBV7-9 combines with J gene TRBJ1-1; D is uncertain. Germline V gives CDR1 SEHNR, CDR2 FQNEAQ (reference sequence). CDR3 length: 13 residues. Deletions cut 1 base from V and 0 bases from J, with 3 bases between. CDR3 nucleotide sequence: TGTGCCAGCAGCTTAGTCATGAACACTGAAGCTTTCTTT. As protein: CASSLVMNTEAFF.